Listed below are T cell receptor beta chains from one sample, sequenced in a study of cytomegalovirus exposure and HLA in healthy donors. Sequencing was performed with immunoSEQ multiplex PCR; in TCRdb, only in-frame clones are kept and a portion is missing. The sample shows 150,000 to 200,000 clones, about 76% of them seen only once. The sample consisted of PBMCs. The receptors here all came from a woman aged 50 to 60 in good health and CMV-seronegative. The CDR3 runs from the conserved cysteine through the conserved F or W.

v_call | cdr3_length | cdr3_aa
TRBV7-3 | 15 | CASSSAGGPYNEQFF
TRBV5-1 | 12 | CASSLGAAGYTF
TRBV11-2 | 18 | CASSLGVAGGPGTGELFF
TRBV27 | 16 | CASRTLGAGGMGEQFF
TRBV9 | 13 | CASGTGSSYEQYF
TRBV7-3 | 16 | CASSLTGGRRNNEQFF
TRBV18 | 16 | CASSPSAQGGSEKLFF
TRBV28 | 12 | CASSPSEAQQFF
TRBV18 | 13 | CASSPGQGETQYF
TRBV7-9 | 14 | CAKSPPGGSTEAFF
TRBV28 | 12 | CATWTGGQPQHF
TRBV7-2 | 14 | CASSRQVPNSPLHF
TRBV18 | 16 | CASSPPGLAGAGEQYF
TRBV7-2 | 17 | CASSLSSGPGSSYEQYF
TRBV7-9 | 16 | CASSRVGGANTGELFF
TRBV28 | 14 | CASSPDRSNQPQHF